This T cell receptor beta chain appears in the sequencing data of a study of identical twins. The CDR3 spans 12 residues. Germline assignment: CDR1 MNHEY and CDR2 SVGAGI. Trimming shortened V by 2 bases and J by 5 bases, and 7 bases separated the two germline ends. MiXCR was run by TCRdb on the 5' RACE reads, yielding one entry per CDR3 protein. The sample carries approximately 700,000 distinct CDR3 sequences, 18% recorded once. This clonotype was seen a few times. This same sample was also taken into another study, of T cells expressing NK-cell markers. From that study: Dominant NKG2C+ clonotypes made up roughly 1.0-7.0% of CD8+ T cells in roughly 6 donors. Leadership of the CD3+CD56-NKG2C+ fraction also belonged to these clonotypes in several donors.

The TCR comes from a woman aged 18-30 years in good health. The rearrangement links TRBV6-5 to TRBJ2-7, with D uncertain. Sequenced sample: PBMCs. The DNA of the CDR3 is TGTGCCAGCAGTTACCACTTAGACGAGCAGTACTTC. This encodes CASSYHLDEQYF.